This T cell receptor (beta chain) stems from a study of CD8+ T cells in alopecia areata. Study outcomes and limitations: Possibly because of HLA-related factors, TCR sharing was less clear across patients than in mice.

CDR3 length equals 15 residues. Germline V gene data show CDR1 as SGHAT and CDR2 as FQNNGV. V was pared by 3 bases and J by 3 bases, with 12 bases between. RNA extraction and reverse transcription yielded cDNA as sequencing template. Profiling relied on immunoSEQ multiplex PCR, and the TCRdb table lists in-frame clones only, not all of them. There are about 97,000 clones in the sample; 41% occur only once, and roughly 1.3% lies in the top ten. Individuals with alopecia areata gave both lesional scalp punch biopsies and peripheral blood for collection. Concerning this clone: Its antigen is currently unknown.

V is TRBV11-2 and J is TRBJ2-1; D ambiguous. Sample: CD4+ T cells sorted from blood. The receptor's source is a human donor with alopecia areata. In DNA form, the CDR3 reads TGTGCCAGCAGCTTTTATAGGCACAGCTACAATGAGCAGTTCTTC. Encoded protein: CASSFYRHSYNEQFF.